These 24 T cell receptor beta chains were all obtained from the same sample, sequenced in a study of T-cell memory formation after mild COVID-19. TCRdb re-called the 5' RACE reads through MiXCR, storing one row per CDR3 protein. The data hold about 560,000 distinct CDR3 sequences, with 20% to 25% observed a single time. Sample: PBMCs or a T cell subset sorted from them (not recorded which). These receptors all stem from an adult woman who had mild COVID-19 (a few samples of this study predate the infection). Cell type and time point are not known.

The rearrangement joins TRBV7-9 to TRBJ1-2; D is ambiguous. In germline, CDR1 is SEHNR, CDR2 FQNEAQ (reference sequence). The CDR3 loop spans 14 amino acids. V lost 6 bases and J lost 6, with 17 bases in between. Written as DNA, the CDR3 is TGTGCCAGCAGGCCTGGGAGTTTTGAGAATGGCTACACCTTC. This encodes CASRPGSFENGYTF.

This clonotype appeared a few times. The chain combines TRBV7-9 with TRBJ2-2; D is ambiguous. With 1 base removed from V and 0 bases from J, the gap between germline ends came to 9 bases. The CDR3 has 16 amino acids. Germline V lookup: CDR1 SEHNR, CDR2 FQNEAQ (reference sequence). Here the CDR3 DNA reads TGTGCCAGCAGCTTAGTGTTCAGAACGAACACCGGGGAGCTGTTTTTT. This sequence encodes CASSLVFRTNTGELFF. Complete variable domain (other parts from reference TRBV7-9 and TRBJ2-2): DTGVSQNPRHKITKRGQNVTFRCDPISEHNRLYWYRQTLGQGPEFLTYFQNEAQLEKSRLLSDRFSAERPKGSFSTLEIQRTEQGDSAMYLCASSLVFRTNTGELFFGEGSRLTVL.

This chain joins TRBV11-2 and TRBJ2-7; TRBD1 aligns across 7 bases. The J segment lost 6 bases and the V segment lost 3 bases, leaving 11 bases of the junction unmatched. This CDR3 is 15 amino acids long. Germline V gene lookup returns CDR1 SGHAT and CDR2 FQNNGV. Here the CDR3 DNA reads TGTGCCAGCAGCTTCGCGAGGACAGGTGGAAGCGAGCAGTACTTC. Its protein is CASSFARTGGSEQYF.

The table lists this clonotype with a few counts. The chain joins TRBV7-9 to TRBJ1-1; D unclear. Trimming removed 3 bases at V and 0 bases at J, with 11 bases between. The CDR3 covers 15 residues. In germline, CDR1 is SEHNR, CDR2 FQNEAQ (reference sequence). CDR3 amino acids: CASSFRTALNTEAFF. The CDR3 region has the DNA TGTGCCAGCAGCTTCCGGACGGCCCTGAACACTGAAGCTTTCTTT.

The rearrangement joins TRBV6-4 to TRBJ2-2; the D is unclear. The CDR3 spans 14 residues. Trimming left V 5 bases short and J 3 bases short, with 10 bases between. CDR1 and CDR2 (germline): MRHNA, SNTAGT. The CDR3 DNA is TGTGCCAGCAGTACCTTTGGGGACACCGGGGAGCTGTTTTTT. It is translated as CASSTFGDTGELFF.

This chain uses TRBV15 with TRBJ1-1, with D perhaps TRBD1 (5 bases). There are 15 residues in the CDR3. The germline V gene encodes CDR1 LNHNV and CDR2 YYDKDF (reference sequence). Trimming took off 0 bases at V and 5 bases at J, with 13 bases between the two ends. The CDR3 here is CATSRESSRGTEAFF. The CDR3, as DNA: TGTGCCACCAGCAGAGAAAGCAGTAGGGGAACTGAAGCTTTCTTT.

The chain is built from TRBV7-9 and TRBJ2-7; 9 nucleotides align to TRBD2. Germline-derived CDR1 and CDR2 are SEHNR and FQNEAQ (reference sequence). The CDR3 spans 16 residues. The V gene end was trimmed by 5 bases and the J gene end by 3 bases; junction bases not matched to a gene: 11. The CDR3 DNA sequence: TGTGCCAGCAGCCATAGCGCGGGAGGGGACTACTACGAGCAGTACTTC. The encoded protein is CASSHSAGGDYYEQYF.

This clonotype has more than one count but fewer than ten. The CDR3 bases are TGTGCCAGCAGTCCCAGGTTCGGTCAGCCCCAGCATTTT. Its protein product is CASSPRFGQPQHF. The chain is built from TRBV27 and TRBJ1-5; D remains unclear. Germline V gene data show CDR1 as MNHEY and CDR2 as SMNVEV (reference sequence). V gave up 5 bases and J gave up 6 bases, with 11 bases separating them. The CDR3 loop spans 13 amino acids.

At least ten counts were recorded for this clonotype. The chain couples TRBV7-9 to TRBJ1-2; D is unresolved. Germline assignment: CDR1 SEHNR and CDR2 FQNEAQ (reference sequence). Trimming pared 4 bases from V and 0 bases from J, leaving 9 bases between. There are 14 residues in the CDR3. CDR3 amino acids: CASSSDTTNYGYTF. The CDR3 DNA follows: TGTGCCAGCAGCTCTGACACTACTAACTATGGCTACACCTTC.

The rearrangement uses TRBV7-2 and TRBJ1-2; D possibly corresponds to TRBD1 (5 bases). V was shortened by 5 bases and J by 7 bases, with 20 bases between the two germline ends. Germline V gives CDR1 SGHTA, CDR2 FQGNSA. The CDR3 sequence is 15 residues long. CDR3 in DNA: TGTGCCAGCAGCCGAGACAGTCGGTATTTTTTTGGCTACACCTTC. Amino acid sequence: CASSRDSRYFFGYTF.

This clonotype was recorded a few times. Germline is not matched at one junction end, which may reflect a read error. The rearrangement joins TRBV18 to TRBJ1-6; the D gene is possibly TRBD1 (5 bases). The CDR3 has 15 amino acids. The V gene's germline CDR1 is KGHSH and CDR2 LQKENI. The CDR3 region is CASSPPGPGGSPLHF. DNA of the CDR3: TGTGCCAGCTCCCCACCGGGGCCCGGAGGGTCACCCCTCCACTTT.

The chain has TRBV7-6 and TRBJ1-3; 7 bases line up with TRBD1. The CDR3 covers 16 residues. In germline, CDR1 is SGHVS, CDR2 FNYEAQ. The junction had 5 bases not matched to a gene; V was cut back by 3 bases and J by 0 bases. CDR3 protein: CASSFDRAGSGNTIYF. CDR3 coding DNA: TGTGCCAGCAGCTTTGACAGGGCCGGCTCTGGAAACACCATATATTTT. Full variable domain (missing parts from reference TRBV7-6 and TRBJ1-3): GAGVSQSPRYKVTKRGQDVALRCDPISGHVSLYWYRQALGQGPEFLTYFNYEAQQDKSGLPNDRFSAERPEGSISTLTIQRTEQRDSAMYRCASSFDRAGSGNTIYFGEGSWLTVV.

This clonotype was observed a few times. The chain has TRBV27 and TRBJ2-1, with TRBD2 matching 15 bases. CDR1 is MNHEY, CDR2 SMNVEV, per germline (reference sequence). The CDR3 loop spans 16 amino acids. The V segment lost 10 bases and the J segment 6 bases; nucleotides outside the gene matches: 10. CDR3 sequence (DNA): TGTGCCACCAGAGGTGGGACTAGCGGGGGGCGCAATGAGCAGTTCTTC. Its protein product is CATRGGTSGGRNEQFF.

The chain recombines TRBV24-1 with TRBJ2-5, with D maybe TRBD1 (6 bases). CDR1 and CDR2 (germline): KGHDR, SFDVKD. The CDR3 is 14 residues long. V gave up 9 bases and J gave up 0 bases, with 13 bases separating them. The CDR3 DNA sequence: TGTGCCACCGGCGGCAGGGGATACCAAGAGACCCAGTACTTC. This sequence encodes CATGGRGYQETQYF.

V gene TRBV4-1 combines with J gene TRBJ2-7; TRBD1 aligns across 9 bases. The V gene's germline CDR1 is MGHRA and CDR2 YSYEKL. V shed 1 base and J 2 bases; nucleotides not matched to a gene: 6. This CDR3 is built from 16 residues. CDR3 sequence: CASSQAAGQGTYEQYF. CDR3 nucleotide sequence: TGCGCCAGCAGCCAAGCCGCGGGACAGGGTACCTACGAGCAGTACTTC.

This rearrangement joins TRBV3-1 to TRBJ2-7; D uncertain. V shed 1 base and J shed 8 bases, with 12 bases lying between them. Germline-derived CDR1 and CDR2 are LGHDT and YNNKEL (reference sequence). This CDR3 contains 13 residues. Written as DNA, the CDR3 is TGTGCCAGCAGCCAAGGTAGGGTCGCTAAGCAGTACTTC. It translates to CASSQGRVAKQYF.

The rearrangement links TRBV7-8 to TRBJ2-7; 8 nucleotides agree with TRBD2. Germline V lookup: CDR1 SGHVS, CDR2 FQNEAQ. CDR3 length: 17 amino acids. V gave up 0 bases and J gave up 0 bases; unmatched junction bases: 7. This CDR3 reads CASSLAGLAGSSYEQYF. CDR3 sequence (DNA): TGTGCCAGCAGCTTAGCCGGGTTAGCGGGAAGCTCCTACGAGCAGTACTTC.

The chain is built from TRBV4-2 and TRBJ2-7, with 8 nucleotides matching TRBD2. J was trimmed by 0 bases and V by 1 base; bases with no gene match: 5. Germline CDR1 reads LGHNA; CDR2 reads YNFKEQ. This CDR3 spans 16 amino acids. The CDR3 spells CASSQVGGGFSYEQYF. The CDR3 DNA is TGTGCCAGCAGCCAAGTAGGCGGGGGGTTCTCCTACGAGCAGTACTTC.

This clonotype was detected only a few times. V gene TRBV4-2 combines with J gene TRBJ1-6, with D tentatively TRBD1 (6 bases). Trimming removed 2 bases at V and 5 bases at J, with 10 bases between. This CDR3 contains 15 residues. In germline, CDR1 is LGHNA, CDR2 YNFKEQ. Here the CDR3 DNA reads TGTGCCAGCAGCCAACCCGGGACAAATAATTCACCCCTCCACTTT. Encoded protein: CASSQPGTNNSPLHF.

The chain has TRBV7-2 and TRBJ1-2, with 7 nucleotides matching TRBD1. Looked up from germline, CDR1 is SGHTA and CDR2 is FQGNSA. V lost 1 base and J lost 6; bases outside the gene matches: 5. This CDR3 comprises 14 residues. This CDR3 is CASSLEGGQHGYTF. CDR3 nucleotides: TGTGCCAGCAGCTTAGAGGGGGGACAGCATGGCTACACCTTC.

The chain couples TRBV9 to TRBJ2-5; D unclear. CDR3 length equals 13 residues. V was trimmed by 4 bases and J by 2 bases, leaving 9 bases between them. Germline CDR1 reads SGDLS; CDR2 reads YYNGEE. DNA for the CDR3: TGTGCCAGCAGCCCGCACGGACAAGAGACCCAGTACTTC. As protein: CASSPHGQETQYF.

V gene TRBV7-8 combines with J gene TRBJ1-1, with D tentatively TRBD1 (6 bases). Per the germline V gene, CDR1 is SGHVS and CDR2 is FQNEAQ. This CDR3 is built from 14 residues. Trimming cost V 5 bases and J 5 bases, with 15 bases left between them. CDR3 region: CASSPEGGWTEAFF. The CDR3 DNA follows: TGTGCCAGCAGCCCCGAAGGGGGGTGGACTGAAGCTTTCTTT.

This clonotype was found a few times. This chain joins TRBV7-9 and TRBJ2-4; 7 bases agree with TRBD1. In germline, CDR1 is SEHNR, CDR2 FQNEAQ (reference sequence). The junction had 7 bases not matched to a gene; V was cut back by 3 bases and J by 5 bases. CDR3 length equals 15 residues. The CDR3 DNA reads as TGTGCCAGCAGCTTCGCAGGGCAGGGGGAAAACATTCAGTACTTC. Encoded protein: CASSFAGQGENIQYF.

The genes are TRBV7-2 and TRBJ2-7, with D possibly TRBD2 on 6 matching bases. The CDR3 sequence is 15 residues long. Trimming took off 7 bases at V and 2 bases at J, with 18 bases between the two ends. CDR1 SGHTA and CDR2 FQGNSA come from the germline V gene. The CDR3 bases are TGTGCCAGCACCAAAGTCGGGGGAACGGCCTACGAGCAGTACTTC. It translates to CASTKVGGTAYEQYF.